These T cell receptor beta chains were read from a single sample in a study of identical twins. TCRdb independently ran MiXCR on the 5' RACE reads; one entry per CDR3 protein. The sample lists 410,000 or so distinct CDR3 sequences, under 20% occurring once. The sample consisted of naive T cells sorted from blood. Receptor source: a man aged 50 or older in good health. Both conserved end residues are part of each CDR3. Fields, in order: J gene, V gene, D gene, clone size, CDR3 length, CDR3 protein, CDR3 DNA. D genes are given only for firm matches. Part of the rows lack a size; the others show once, few, many or a class for expanded clones.

J: TRBJ2-4; V: TRBV20-1; D: NA; size: few; length: 17; CDR3: CSAERDKLLGTKNIQYF; DNA: TGCAGTGCCGAGAGGGACAAGTTGCTCGGGACCAAAAACATTCAGTACTTC
J: TRBJ2-1; V: TRBV20-1; D: TRBD2; size: many; length: 15; CDR3: CSARPGLARYNEQFF; DNA: TGCAGTGCCAGACCGGGACTAGCTCGCTACAATGAGCAGTTCTTC
J: TRBJ2-3; V: TRBV7-2; D: NA; size: many; length: 15; CDR3: CASSQSRLRTDTQYF; DNA: TGTGCCAGCAGCCAAAGTAGGCTTCGCACAGATACGCAGTATTTT
J: TRBJ1-1; V: TRBV5-1; D: TRBD1; size: NA; length: 15; CDR3: CASSSGTGWNTEAFF; DNA: TGCGCCAGCAGCTCAGGGACAGGGTGGAACACTGAAGCTTTCTTT
J: TRBJ2-3; V: TRBV4-2; D: NA; size: many; length: 15; CDR3: CASSQDIVGTDTQYF; DNA: TGTGCCAGCAGCCAAGATATAGTGGGCACAGATACGCAGTATTTT
J: TRBJ2-1; V: TRBV15; D: NA; size: many; length: 13; CDR3: CATSSRTGREQFF; DNA: TGTGCCACCAGCAGCCGGACTGGCCGGGAGCAGTTCTTC
J: TRBJ1-4; V: TRBV20-1; D: NA; size: few; length: 14; CDR3: CSARVDGYLEKLFF; DNA: TGCAGTGCTAGAGTCGACGGATACCTTGAAAAACTGTTTTTT
J: TRBJ1-1; V: TRBV20-1; D: NA; size: many; length: 15; CDR3: CSARVRGDLNTEAFF; DNA: TGCAGTGCTAGAGTCCGTGGGGACTTGAACACTGAAGCTTTCTTT
J: TRBJ1-2; V: TRBV10-1; D: NA; size: few; length: 14; CDR3: CASSSTSQITGYTF; DNA: TGCGCCAGCAGCTCGACATCCCAGATTACCGGCTACACCTTC
J: TRBJ2-4; V: TRBV7-9; D: NA; size: few; length: 17; CDR3: CASSPRDATPAKNIQYF; DNA: TGTGCCAGCAGCCCTCGGGACGCCACCCCGGCCAAAAACATTCAGTACTTC
J: TRBJ2-7; V: TRBV7-2; D: TRBD1; size: NA; length: 14; CDR3: CASSHGQGNYEQYF; DNA: TGTGCCAGCAGCCACGGACAGGGAAACTACGAGCAGTACTTC
J: TRBJ2-3; V: TRBV18; D: TRBD2; size: few; length: 15; CDR3: CASSPVRGGADTQYF; DNA: TGTGCCAGCTCACCGGTGCGGGGGGGCGCAGATACGCAGTATTTT
J: TRBJ2-7; V: TRBV10-3; D: NA; size: few; length: 16; CDR3: CAISDPGQRTSYEQYF; DNA: TGTGCCATCAGTGACCCCGGACAGCGAACCTCCTACGAGCAGTACTTC
J: TRBJ2-7; V: TRBV12-3/TRBV12-4; D: NA; size: few; length: 17; CDR3: CASSLSSGGDSPYEQYF; DNA: TGTGCCAGCAGTTTATCTTCGGGAGGGGACAGTCCCTACGAGCAGTACTTC
J: TRBJ2-5; V: TRBV29-1; D: TRBD2; size: NA; length: 14; CDR3: CSALPTSAQETQYF; DNA: TGCAGCGCCCTCCCTACTAGCGCTCAAGAGACCCAGTACTTC
J: TRBJ2-2; V: TRBV10-3; D: NA; size: few; length: 14; CDR3: CAIRTGLSGGELFF; DNA: TGTGCCATCAGGACAGGACTCTCTGGCGGGGAGCTGTTTTTT
J: TRBJ2-3; V: TRBV12-3/TRBV12-4; D: NA; size: few; length: 17; CDR3: CASSLARIATSTDTQYF; DNA: TGTGCCAGCAGTTTAGCGAGGATAGCGACTAGCACAGATACGCAGTATTTT
J: TRBJ2-3; V: TRBV7-6; D: TRBD2; size: NA; length: 17; CDR3: CASSPTEIAGLTDTQYF; DNA: TGTGCCAGCAGCCCGACCGAGATAGCGGGGTTGACAGATACGCAGTATTTT
J: TRBJ1-1; V: TRBV12-3/TRBV12-4; D: NA; size: few; length: 14; CDR3: CASSLGTRNTEAFF; DNA: TGTGCCAGCAGTTTAGGGACAAGGAACACTGAAGCTTTCTTT
J: TRBJ2-2; V: TRBV5-1; D: TRBD1; size: NA; length: 15; CDR3: CASSWGQGVPGELFF; DNA: TGCGCCAGCAGCTGGGGACAGGGCGTCCCAGGGGAGCTGTTTTTT
J: TRBJ1-2; V: TRBV4-3; D: NA; size: few; length: 18; CDR3: CASSQDWWEGERGTGYTF; DNA: TGCGCCAGCAGCCAAGATTGGTGGGAGGGGGAAAGGGGAACTGGCTACACCTTC
J: TRBJ2-3; V: TRBV7-6; D: TRBD2; size: NA; length: 18; CDR3: CASSLDSWAGGPGDTQYF; DNA: TGTGCCAGCAGCTTAGATTCTTGGGCGGGAGGGCCAGGAGATACGCAGTATTTT
J: TRBJ2-3; V: TRBV29-1; D: NA; size: few; length: 12; CDR3: CSVERSTDTQYF; DNA: TGCAGCGTTGAACGTAGCACAGATACGCAGTATTTT
J: TRBJ2-2; V: TRBV20-1; D: NA; size: many; length: 14; CDR3: CSAPDSPNTGELFF; DNA: TGCAGTGCCCCGGACAGTCCGAACACCGGGGAGCTGTTTTTT
J: TRBJ1-2; V: TRBV20-1; D: NA; size: few; length: 16; CDR3: CSAPTTQDSLDYGYTF; DNA: TGCAGTGCTCCCACCACCCAGGACAGCCTCGACTATGGCTACACCTTC
J: TRBJ2-3; V: TRBV15; D: TRBD1; size: many; length: 14; CDR3: CATSRGQGTDTQYF; DNA: TGTGCCACCAGCAGGGGACAGGGGACAGATACGCAGTATTTT
J: TRBJ2-6; V: TRBV5-6; D: NA; size: many; length: 15; CDR3: CASSELYSGANVLTF; DNA: TGTGCCAGCAGTGAATTATACTCTGGGGCCAACGTCCTGACTTTC
J: TRBJ2-5; V: TRBV4-3; D: TRBD2; size: many; length: 16; CDR3: CASSQDILAGEETQYF; DNA: TGCGCCAGCAGCCAAGATATACTAGCGGGGGAGGAGACCCAGTACTTC
J: TRBJ2-1; V: TRBV2; D: TRBD2; size: few; length: 14; CDR3: CASMGTSVRSEQFF; DNA: TGTGCCAGCATGGGGACTAGCGTGAGGTCTGAGCAGTTCTTC
J: TRBJ2-4; V: TRBV6-1; D: TRBD2; size: once; length: 16; CDR3: CASTKGWGGDKNIQYF; DNA: TGTGCCAGCACCAAGGGTTGGGGGGGGGACAAAAACATTCAGTACTTC
J: TRBJ2-7; V: TRBV27; D: NA; size: many; length: 12; CDR3: CASSSGTHEQYF; DNA: TGTGCCAGCAGTTCCGGGACCCACGAGCAGTACTTC
J: TRBJ2-7; V: TRBV5-1; D: NA; size: many; length: 14; CDR3: CASSLHLGSYEQYF; DNA: TGCGCCAGCAGCCTTCACTTGGGCTCCTACGAGCAGTACTTC
J: TRBJ2-1; V: TRBV5-5; D: NA; size: many; length: 15; CDR3: CASQGQPSSYNEQFF; DNA: TGTGCCAGCCAAGGGCAGCCGAGCTCCTACAATGAGCAGTTCTTC
J: TRBJ2-7; V: TRBV7-9; D: NA; size: many; length: 13; CDR3: CASSLVLGLEQYF; DNA: TGTGCCAGCAGCTTAGTTTTGGGCCTGGAGCAGTACTTC
J: TRBJ2-7; V: TRBV2; D: NA; size: NA; length: 13; CDR3: CASNTGTDHEQYF; DNA: TGTGCCAGCAATACCGGGACGGACCACGAGCAGTACTTC
J: TRBJ2-5; V: TRBV23-1; D: TRBD2; size: NA; length: 15; CDR3: CASIPAGGDQETQYF; DNA: TGCGCCAGCATCCCCGCGGGGGGAGATCAAGAGACCCAGTACTTC
J: TRBJ2-3; V: TRBV11-1; D: NA; size: NA; length: 17; CDR3: CASSRSGLAVSTDTQYF; DNA: TGTGCCAGCAGCCGGTCGGGATTAGCGGTGAGCACAGATACGCAGTATTTT
J: TRBJ1-4; V: TRBV5-1; D: TRBD1; size: few; length: 14; CDR3: CASREDRENEKLFF; DNA: TGCGCCAGCAGGGAGGACAGGGAGAACGAAAAACTGTTTTTT
J: TRBJ2-7; V: TRBV12-3/TRBV12-4; D: NA; size: few; length: 14; CDR3: CASSLGRRSYEQYF; DNA: TGTGCCAGCAGTTTAGGGAGACGCTCCTACGAGCAGTACTTC
J: TRBJ1-4; V: TRBV4-1; D: TRBD1; size: NA; length: 15; CDR3: CASTPSGTGNEKLFF; DNA: TGCGCCAGCACCCCATCCGGGACAGGGAATGAAAAACTGTTTTTT
J: TRBJ2-3; V: TRBV6-1; D: NA; size: NA; length: 13; CDR3: CASVQGFSDTQYF; DNA: TGTGCCAGCGTACAGGGTTTCTCAGATACGCAGTATTTT
J: TRBJ1-2; V: TRBV11-2; D: NA; size: few; length: 14; CDR3: CASSQGTGTYGYTF; DNA: TGTGCCAGCAGCCAAGGCACAGGGACCTATGGCTACACCTTC
J: TRBJ2-7; V: TRBV20-1; D: NA; size: once; length: 14; CDR3: CSVTRSLSSYEQYF; DNA: TGCAGTGTTACTCGGTCTCTGAGCTCCTACGAGCAGTACTTC
J: TRBJ2-2; V: TRBV6-2/TRBV6-3; D: TRBD1; size: few; length: 17; CDR3: CASSYLKGTGRTGELFF; DNA: TGTGCCAGCAGTTACTTAAAGGGGACAGGGCGGACCGGGGAGCTGTTTTTT
J: TRBJ1-4; V: TRBV3-1; D: NA; size: NA; length: 16; CDR3: CASSQGLTATNEKLFF; DNA: TGTGCCAGCAGCCAAGGGTTGACAGCAACTAATGAAAAACTGTTTTTT
J: TRBJ2-2; V: TRBV7-3; D: TRBD1; size: many; length: 15; CDR3: CASSSGGRDTGELFF; DNA: TGTGCCAGCAGCTCAGGGGGCAGGGACACCGGGGAGCTGTTTTTT
J: TRBJ2-5; V: TRBV5-1; D: TRBD2; size: NA; length: 13; CDR3: CASSLTSAETQYF; DNA: TGCGCCAGCAGCTTGACTAGCGCGGAGACCCAGTACTTC
J: TRBJ2-2; V: TRBV5-1; D: TRBD1; size: NA; length: 17; CDR3: CASRPLGGDRDTGELFF; DNA: TGCGCCAGCAGACCACTAGGAGGAGACAGGGACACCGGGGAGCTGTTTTTT
J: TRBJ2-5; V: TRBV28; D: NA; size: NA; length: 11; CDR3: CACSRGETQYF; DNA: TGTGCCTGTTCACGGGGAGAGACCCAGTACTTC
J: TRBJ2-5; V: TRBV6-1; D: NA; size: NA; length: 14; CDR3: CASRTGPREKAQYF; DNA: TGTGCCAGCAGGACAGGCCCCCGTGAGAAGGCCCAGTACTTC
J: TRBJ2-7; V: TRBV6-2/TRBV6-3; D: NA; size: NA; length: 13; CDR3: CASKIAATYEQYF; DNA: TGTGCCAGCAAAATAGCGGCTACCTACGAGCAGTACTTC
J: TRBJ1-2; V: TRBV5-1; D: TRBD1; size: few; length: 12; CDR3: CASIGTDHGYTF; DNA: TGCGCCAGCATCGGGACAGACCATGGCTACACCTTC
J: TRBJ1-1; V: TRBV5-1; D: NA; size: many; length: 15; CDR3: CASSLVSRMNTEAFF; DNA: TGCGCCAGCAGCTTGGTTTCCAGGATGAACACTGAAGCTTTCTTT